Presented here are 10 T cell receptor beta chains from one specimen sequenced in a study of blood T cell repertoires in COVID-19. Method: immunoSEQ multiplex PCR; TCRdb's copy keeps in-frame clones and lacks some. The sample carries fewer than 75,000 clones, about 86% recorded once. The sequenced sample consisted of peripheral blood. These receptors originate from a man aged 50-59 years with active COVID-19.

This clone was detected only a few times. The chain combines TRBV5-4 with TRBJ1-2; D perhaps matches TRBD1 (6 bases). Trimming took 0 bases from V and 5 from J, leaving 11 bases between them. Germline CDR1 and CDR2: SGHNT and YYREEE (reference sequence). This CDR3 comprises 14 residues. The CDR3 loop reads CASSLDRVSYGYTF. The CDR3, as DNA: TGTGCCAGCAGCTTGGACAGGGTTTCGTATGGCTACACCTTC.

Written as DNA, the CDR3 is TGTGCCAGCAGCTTAGAAGCGGGAGGGTGGCAGTACTTC. This gives the protein CASSLEAGGWQYF. V and J are TRBV5-6 and TRBJ2-7; 10 bases line up with TRBD2. The V gene end was trimmed by 2 bases and the J gene end by 9 bases; junction bases not matched to a gene: 5. From germline, CDR1 is SGHDT and CDR2 YYEEEE. The CDR3 totals 13 residues. The full variable domain, rest sourced from reference TRBV5-6 and TRBJ2-7, is DAGVTQSPTHLIKTRGQQVTLRCSPKSGHDTVSWYQQALGQGPQFIFQYYEEEERQRGNFPDRFSGHQFPNYSSELNVNALLLGDSALYLCASSLEAGGWQYFGPGTRLTVT.

CDR3 protein: CSVEGGLSYEQYF. CDR3 DNA: TGCAGCGTTGAAGGAGGGTTATCCTACGAGCAGTACTTC. The rearrangement links TRBV29-1 to TRBJ2-7; D might be TRBD2 (5 bases). This CDR3 has 13 amino acids. The V and J ends lost 1 base and 1 base respectively, with 8 bases between them. CDR1 and CDR2 from the germline V gene are SQVTM and ANQGSEA.

As DNA, the CDR3 is TGTGCCAGCAGCTTCGGCGGGAGGGCCTCCGCTGAGCAGTTCTTC. It codes for CASSFGGRASAEQFF. The V gene is TRBV7-2, the J gene TRBJ2-1, with 9 bases lining up with TRBD2. Trimming at V came to 3 bases and at J to 9 bases, leaving 9 bases not matched to a gene. CDR3 length equals 15 residues. Germline loops: CDR1 SGHTA, CDR2 FQGNSA. The complete variable domain, with remaining parts taken from reference TRBV7-2 and TRBJ2-1, reads GAGVSQSPSNKVTEKGKDVELRCDPISGHTALYWYRQSLGQGLEFLIYFQGNSAPDKSGLPSDRFSAERTGGSVSTLTIQRTQQEDSAVYLCASSFGGRASAEQFFGPGTRLTVL.

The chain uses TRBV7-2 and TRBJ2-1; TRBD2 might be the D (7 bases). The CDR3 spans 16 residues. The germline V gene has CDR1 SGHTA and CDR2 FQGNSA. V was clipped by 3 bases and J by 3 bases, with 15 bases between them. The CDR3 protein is CASSLGGGGGYNEQFF. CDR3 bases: TGTGCCAGCAGCTTGGGAGGGGGAGGCGGCTACAATGAGCAGTTCTTC.

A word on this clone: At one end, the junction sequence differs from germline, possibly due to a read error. The DNA of the CDR3 is TGTGCCAGCAGTTACGCAGGGGTCTCCCACGAGCAGTACTTC. It encodes CASSYAGVSHEQYF. J is TRBJ2-7 and V is TRBV28; a possible D gene is TRBD1 (6 bases). This CDR3 is built from 14 residues. CDR1 MDHEN and CDR2 SYDVKM come from the germline V gene.

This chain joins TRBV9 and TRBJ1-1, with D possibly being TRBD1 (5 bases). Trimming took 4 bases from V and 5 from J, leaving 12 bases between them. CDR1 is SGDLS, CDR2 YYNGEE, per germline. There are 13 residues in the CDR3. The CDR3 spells CASSPGMWTEAFF. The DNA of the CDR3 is TGTGCCAGCAGCCCAGGGATGTGGACTGAAGCTTTCTTT.

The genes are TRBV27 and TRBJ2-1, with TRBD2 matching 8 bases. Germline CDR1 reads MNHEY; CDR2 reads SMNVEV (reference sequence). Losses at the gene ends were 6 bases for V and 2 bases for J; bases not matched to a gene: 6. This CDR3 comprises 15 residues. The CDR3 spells CASSSSGRPYNEQFF. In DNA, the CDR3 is TGTGCCAGCAGCTCTAGCGGGCGCCCCTACAATGAGCAGTTCTTC.

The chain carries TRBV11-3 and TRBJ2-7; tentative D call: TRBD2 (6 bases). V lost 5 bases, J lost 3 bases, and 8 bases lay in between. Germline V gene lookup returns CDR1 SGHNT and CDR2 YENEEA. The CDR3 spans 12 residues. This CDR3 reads CASSASDYEQYF. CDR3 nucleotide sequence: TGTGCCAGCAGCGCTAGCGACTACGAGCAGTACTTC.

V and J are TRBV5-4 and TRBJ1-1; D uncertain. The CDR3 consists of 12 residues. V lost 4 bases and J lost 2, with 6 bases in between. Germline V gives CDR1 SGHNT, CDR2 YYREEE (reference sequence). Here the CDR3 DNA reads TGTGCCAGCAGCCGGGATAACACTGAAGCTTTCTTT. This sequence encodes CASSRDNTEAFF.